Below are 10 T cell receptor beta chains sequenced from a single sample in a study of neoadjuvant nivolumab and ipilimumab in lung cancer. The assay was immunoSEQ multiplex PCR, and TCRdb's table has in-frame clones only and misses some. Here the sample spans 15,000 to 20,000 clones, about nine tenths being singletons. Material: peripheral blood, obtained before neoadjuvant nivolumab, alone or with ipilimumab. The receptors were gathered from an adult with non-small cell lung cancer.

The V call is TRBV29-1, the J call TRBJ1-1; D remains ambiguous. The CDR3 sequence is 13 residues long. V lost 2 bases to trimming and J lost 3 bases, with 10 bases between them. Germline V gene sequence: CDR1 SQVTM, CDR2 ANQGSEA. CDR3 bases: TGCAGCGTTGAATTAACCGTTTACACTGAAGCTTTCTTT. It specifies CSVELTVYTEAFF.

The chain combines TRBV29-1 with TRBJ1-1, with 8 bases fitting TRBD1. Germline loops: CDR1 SQVTM, CDR2 ANQGSEA. The J segment lost 3 bases and the V segment lost 5 bases, leaving 8 bases of the junction unmatched. The CDR3 has 14 amino acids. The CDR3 spells CSVLRRGQDTEAFF. As DNA, the CDR3 is TGCAGCGTTCTTCGGAGGGGACAGGACACTGAAGCTTTCTTT.

The rearrangement uses TRBV7-3 and TRBJ1-1; 7 nucleotides align to TRBD1. The ends lost 5 bases at V and 5 bases at J; junction bases unmatched: 5. CDR3 length: 13 residues. The germline V gene encodes CDR1 SGHTA and CDR2 FQGTGA. CDR3 amino acids: CASSLDRETEAFF. The CDR3 nucleotides read TGTGCCAGCAGCCTAGACAGGGAAACTGAAGCTTTCTTT. Drawing the rest from reference TRBV7-3 and TRBJ1-1, the complete variable domain is GAGVSQTPSNKVTEKGKYVELRCDPISGHTALYWYRQSLGQGPEFLIYFQGTGAADDSGLPNDRFFAVRPEGSVSTLKIQRTERGDSAVYLCASSLDRETEAFFGQGTRLTVV.

Regarding this clone: Germline is not matched at one junction end, which may reflect a read error. The V gene is TRBV7-7, the J gene TRBJ1-4; 7 bases are a match to TRBD1. The CDR3 spans 18 residues. CDR1 is SSHAT and CDR2 is FNYEAQ in the germline V gene (reference sequence). The chain's CDR3 is CASSSPDREGRTNEKLFF. CDR3 nucleotide sequence: TGTGCTAGCAGCTCCCCTGACAGGGAAGGGAGAACTAATGAAAAACTGTTTTTT.

In this sample, this clone turned up a few times. The chain combines TRBV30 with TRBJ2-2; 10 bases align to TRBD2. CDR1 and CDR2 (germline): GTSNPN, SVGIG (reference sequence). CDR3 size: 16 residues. Losses at the gene ends were 4 bases for V and 5 bases for J; bases not matched to a gene: 10. CDR3 residues: CAWKDRLAGDTGELFF. CDR3 sequence (DNA): TGTGCCTGGAAGGATCGTCTAGCGGGAGATACCGGGGAGCTGTTTTTT.

This rearrangement joins TRBV6-6 to TRBJ2-1; TRBD1 matches at 7 bases. Germline lookup yields CDR1 MNHNY and CDR2 SVGAGI (reference sequence). Trimming at V came to 4 bases and at J to 8 bases, leaving 14 bases not matched to a gene. The CDR3 consists of 16 residues. CDR3 loop: CASSLSTSTGVHEQFF. The CDR3 region has the DNA TGTGCCAGCAGTTTATCTACGTCTACAGGGGTTCATGAGCAGTTCTTC.

The rearrangement links TRBV5-1 to TRBJ1-2; TRBD1 matches 10 bases. In germline, CDR1 is SGHRS, CDR2 YFSETQ. With V trimmed by 4 bases and J by 1 base, 7 bases remained unmatched. The CDR3 has 16 amino acids. CDR3 sequence reads: CASSDATGGLNYGYTF. The DNA of the CDR3 is TGCGCCAGCAGCGACGCGACAGGGGGCCTTAACTATGGCTACACCTTC.

V is TRBV9 and J is TRBJ2-1, with D unresolved. Germline CDR1 and CDR2: SGDLS and YYNGEE. V gave up 3 bases and J gave up 2 bases, with 6 bases separating them. There are 13 residues in the CDR3. CDR3 bases: TGTGCCAGCAGCGAGGCGCCCTACAATGAGCAGTTCTTC. Its protein product is CASSEAPYNEQFF.

V and J are TRBV6-6 and TRBJ2-7, with D perhaps TRBD2 (6 bases). The germline V gene has CDR1 MNHNY and CDR2 SVGAGI (reference sequence). The CDR3 is made up of 15 amino acids. V lost 5 bases, J lost 0 bases, and 14 bases lay in between. The CDR3 spells CASSTPGRPSYEQYF. CDR3 DNA: TGTGCCAGCAGTACCCCTGGGAGGCCCTCCTACGAGCAGTACTTC.

This clone was detected once. V and J are TRBV30 and TRBJ2-7; D not certain. CDR1 is GTSNPN, CDR2 SVGIG, per germline (reference sequence). V lost 2 bases, J lost 3 bases, and 8 bases lay in between. This CDR3 contains 12 residues. DNA of the CDR3: TGTGCCTGGAGTCCCGGCCACTACGAGCAGTACTTC. This encodes CAWSPGHYEQYF.